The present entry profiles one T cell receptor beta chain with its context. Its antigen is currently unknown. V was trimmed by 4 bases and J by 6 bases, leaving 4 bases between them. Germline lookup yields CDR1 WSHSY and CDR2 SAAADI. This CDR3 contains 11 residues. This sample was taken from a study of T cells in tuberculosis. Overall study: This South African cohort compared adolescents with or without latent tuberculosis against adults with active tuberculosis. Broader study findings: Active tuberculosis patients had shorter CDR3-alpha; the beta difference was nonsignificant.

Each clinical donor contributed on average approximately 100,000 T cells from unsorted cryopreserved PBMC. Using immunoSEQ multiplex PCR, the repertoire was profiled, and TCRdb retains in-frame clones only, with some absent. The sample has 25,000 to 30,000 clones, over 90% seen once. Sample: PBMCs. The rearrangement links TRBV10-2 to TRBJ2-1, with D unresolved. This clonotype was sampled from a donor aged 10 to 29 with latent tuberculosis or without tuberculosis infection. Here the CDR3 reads CASSAVNEQFF. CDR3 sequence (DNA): TGCGCCAGCAGTGCCGTCAATGAGCAGTTCTTC.